The 13 T cell receptor beta chains presented below share a single source sample, sequenced in a study of early T cells in non-severe SARS-CoV-2 infection. TCRdb re-called the 5' RACE reads through MiXCR, storing one row per CDR3 protein. The data show approximately 31,000 distinct CDR3 sequences, 5.7% seen once. The sample consisted of whole blood. All receptors come from an adult who was a healthcare worker with PCR-confirmed SARS-CoV-2 infection or an uninfected control (not recorded which).

This clonotype was seen more than once but under ten times. The chain has TRBV6-5 and TRBJ2-1, with D perhaps assigned TRBD1 or TRBD2 (6 bases each). In germline, CDR1 is MNHEY, CDR2 SVGAGI. The CDR3 loop spans 15 amino acids. Trimming pared 2 bases from V and 3 bases from J, leaving 11 bases between. The CDR3 spells CASSYGGTIYNEQFF. The DNA for the CDR3 is TGTGCCAGCAGTTACGGCGGGACAATCTACAATGAGCAGTTCTTC.

This clonotype was counted at least ten times. The CDR3 reads CASSASGESSYNEQFF. The CDR3 bases are TGCGCCAGCAGCGCTAGCGGAGAGAGCTCCTACAATGAGCAGTTCTTC. This chain links TRBV5-1 with TRBJ2-1; 7 bases are shared with TRBD2. V lost 4 bases and J lost 0; bases outside the gene matches: 7. CDR3 length equals 16 residues. Germline loops: CDR1 SGHRS, CDR2 YFSETQ.

This sequence joins TRBV2 and TRBJ2-3; D is unresolved. CDR3 length equals 12 residues. Trimming pared 4 bases from V and 0 bases from J, leaving 2 bases between. CDR1 and CDR2 from the germline V gene are SNHLY and FYNNEI. CDR3 sequence: CASSASTDTQYF. CDR3 nucleotide sequence: TGTGCCAGCAGTGCTAGCACAGATACGCAGTATTTT.

This clonotype was seen many times. This CDR3 reads CASSLRLAASGRPETQYF. The CDR3 bases are TGTGCCAGCAGCTTAAGGTTGGCGGCTAGCGGGAGGCCCGAGACCCAGTACTTC. This chain links TRBV11-1 with TRBJ2-5, with 11 bases identical to TRBD2. The CDR3 length is 18 residues. Looked up from germline, CDR1 is SGHAT and CDR2 is FQDESV (reference sequence). J was trimmed by 5 bases and V by 2 bases; bases with no gene match: 13.

V usage is TRBV20-1 and J usage is TRBJ1-1, with a tentative D call TRBD1 (5 bases). The CDR3 covers 17 residues. The germline V gene has CDR1 DFQATT and CDR2 SNEGSKA (reference sequence). Trimming took 5 bases from V and 3 from J, leaving 25 bases between them. Here the CDR3 DNA reads TGCAGTGCTCCCGGTGGGGACGCCTCAGGAAGAGACACTGAAGCTTTCTTT. Translated, it gives CSAPGGDASGRDTEAFF.

The chain combines TRBV28 with TRBJ2-3; 10 nucleotides align to TRBD1. The CDR3 covers 17 residues. V shed 5 bases, J shed 4 bases, and the junction held 12 bases outside the gene matches. Germline V gene data show CDR1 as MDHEN and CDR2 as SYDVKM. In nucleotides, the CDR3 is TGTGCCAGCAGTCCGTTTATGGGACAGGGGACCCCAGATACGCAGTATTTT. Translated: CASSPFMGQGTPDTQYF.

This clonotype was counted ten times or more. V gene TRBV27 combines with J gene TRBJ2-1; 7 bases fit TRBD2. CDR1 MNHEY and CDR2 SMNVEV come from the germline V gene (reference sequence). There are 15 residues in the CDR3. The V segment lost 6 bases and the J segment 0 bases; nucleotides outside the gene matches: 5. CDR3 bases: TGTGCCAGCAGCACGACTAGCCCCTCCTACAATGAGCAGTTCTTC. This codes for CASSTTSPSYNEQFF.

This clonotype was detected a few times. V is TRBV5-6 and J is TRBJ2-2, with 10 bases lining up with TRBD2. CDR1 is SGHDT and CDR2 is YYEEEE in the germline V gene. The CDR3 has 17 residues. Unmatched junction bases numbered 8, after V lost 0 bases and J lost 6 bases. The CDR3 DNA is TGTGCCAGCAGCTTGGCTAGCGGGAGTAAATCGCCCGGGGAGCTGTTTTTT. As protein: CASSLASGSKSPGELFF.

This clonotype was seen at least ten times. The chain combines TRBV10-3 with TRBJ2-1, with a weak D call TRBD1 (5 bases). In germline, CDR1 is ENHRY, CDR2 SYGVKD. Between the trimmed V and J ends, which lost 11 bases and 5 bases, there was a span of 7 bases. This CDR3 comprises 10 residues. This CDR3 is CAAGNNEQFF. The CDR3 DNA reads TGTGCCGCAGGGAACAATGAGCAGTTCTTC.

This clonotype was seen a few times. The J gene is TRBJ2-3, the V gene TRBV28, with 8 bases identical to TRBD2. The CDR3 runs 19 residues. V was pared by 7 bases and J by 2 bases, with 20 bases of the junction left unmatched. Germline V gene data show CDR1 as MDHEN and CDR2 as SYDVKM. CDR3 in DNA: TGTGCCAGCACCACCCGTTGGGCTTTTAGCGGGACCTACACAGATACGCAGTATTTT. Amino acids: CASTTRWAFSGTYTDTQYF.

This clonotype was counted ten times or more. The chain links TRBV20-1 to TRBJ1-5, with no clear D. Germline CDR1 DFQATT, CDR2 SNEGSKA (reference sequence). V lost 6 bases and J lost 0, with 18 bases in between. The CDR3 length is 16 residues. The CDR3, as DNA: TGCAGTGCCCTGATGGCGGAACAGCCTAGCAATCAGCCCCAGCATTTT. It encodes CSALMAEQPSNQPQHF.

Of note for this clonotype: This may be a read error: a much more frequent sequence differs by one nucleotide. This chain joins TRBV27 and TRBJ1-1; D gene uncertain. This CDR3 is 12 amino acids long. Germline V CDR1 and CDR2: MNHEY, SMNVEV (reference sequence). The CDR3 DNA follows: TGTGCCGGCAGTTTTTTAGTTCACGAAGCTTTCTTT. This sequence encodes CAGSFLVHEAFF.

This clonotype has a handful of counts. The V and J genes are TRBV3-1 and TRBJ2-1; D gene ambiguous. The CDR3 is 12 residues long. Germline V gives CDR1 LGHDT, CDR2 YNNKEL (reference sequence). Between the trimmed V and J ends, which lost 3 bases and 4 bases, there was a span of 4 bases. In DNA, the CDR3 is TGTGCCAGCAGCCAGCTTTACAATGAGCAGTTCTTC. It translates to CASSQLYNEQFF.